This TCR beta chain was found in a study of blood T cells in healthy people across ages (dated by TCRdb to 2013 to 2016). For the study in its entirety: Template switching captured roughly one uniquely barcoded TCR beta cDNA molecule per two T cells in model experiments. To track age-related changes in TCR beta repertoire diversity, the study relied on deep sequencing normalized with unique cDNA molecular identifiers. Four age groups were formed from the donors: young (average about 17 years), middle-aged (around 40), aged (62) and long-lived (more than 75). Donors of different ages were randomly distributed across sequencing lanes to avoid experimental bias. Using the same blood draw, the study looked at two additional independent replicas of 1 million unique cDNA reads for two donors, one aged 18 to 30 and the other aged 80 or older. What the research found in general, with its limitations: Estimates of total diversity from one million sequenced T cells were regarded as lower bounds and underestimates. Compared with the aged group, more naive CD4+ T cells, fewer expanded clones and increased TCR diversity were shown by the long-lived group, suggesting age selection. Since profiling was done on bulk unsorted PBMCs, naive and antigen-experienced compartments could not be conclusively compared. Observed TCR beta diversity per million T cells fell roughly linearly with age, and a significant reduction was already apparent by age roughly 40. Because the CMV infection status of the donors was unknown, age-related changes in expanded clonotypes may potentially have been confounded. There was a strong correlation between observed TCR beta diversity and the percentage of naive T cells measured by flow cytometry.

The donors were 40 or so Caucasian individuals from Russia, aged 6 to 90 years, who were systemically healthy. Each donor gave about 10 milliliters of peripheral blood, drawn into EDTA-treated Vacutainer tubes. Ficoll-Paque density-gradient centrifugation was used to isolate PBMCs, with at least 7 million obtained per sample. Trizol reagent was used to extract total RNA from PBMCs, with at least 6 micrograms per sample. For every donor, flow cytometry on a PBMC aliquot measured the percentage of naive CD45RAhigh/CD27high T cells. This clonotype turned up a few times. Its antigen specificity is not known. Base-call qualities are not available, and no considerably larger clone is one nucleotide away. The germline V gene yields SGHRS for CDR1 and YFSETQ for CDR2. Including the terminal cysteine and phenylalanine, the CDR3 comprises 14 residues. The only DNA kept is the CDR3, 42 bases in frame from the first base. V was cut back by 0 bases and J by 2 bases, leaving a gap of 9 bases between them.

Library generation was performed with 5' RACE. Sequencing took place on an Illumina HiSeq 2500. A second PCR of roughly 7 to 11 cycles was performed with a sample-barcoded 5' primer and a J-beta primer mix. A template-switch 5' adaptor carrying 12 random nucleotides introduced a unique molecular identifier onto each TCR beta cDNA molecule. Each sample yielded at least 3 million CDR3-containing paired-end reads. All of the RNA was converted into first-strand cDNA using the Mint cDNA synthesis kit, with a TRBC-specific oligonucleotide serving as the primer. After uracil-DNA glycosylase treatment, a first 18-cycle PCR used universal primers M1SS and BC2_uni_R on all cDNA. The study's processing was this. Each sample was normalized by randomly selecting 1 million high-quality reads, each carrying a distinct molecular identifier. Instead of being binned into consensus sequences, reads that shared molecular identifiers were thrown out. MiTCR, with a Q25 quality threshold and the strictest error-elimination algorithm, was used for CDR3 identification, clonotype clustering and error correction. A nonparametric unseen species model with Euler transformation was used to estimate a lower bound on total TCR beta diversity. TCRdb trimmed the raw reads at Q25, called clones with MiXCR and kept productive beta chains. Every distinct CDR3 protein forms one entry, paired with its most common genes and DNA. The V and J calls, along with clone size, are taken from TCRdb and not from the paper's own processing. Recorded for this sample are about 670,000 distinct CDR3 sequences; less than 45% of them occurred a single time. The ten most abundant clones make up 25% to 35% of the sample.

What was sequenced was blood. The TCR comes from an elderly man in good health. Recombination joined TRBV5-1 with TRBJ2-7; the D segment could be TRBD2, given 6 matching bases. The CDR3 reads as follows: CASSLDSGTYEQYF. Read as DNA, the sequence is TGCGCCAGCAGCTTGGATAGCGGAACCTACGAGCAGTACTTC.